This TCR beta chain was profiled in a study of PD-1 blockade in classical Hodgkin lymphoma. Findings and limits, study-wide: In CD4+ cells, TCR diversity went up significantly by C4D1, but in CD8+ cells it did not. Healthy donors were reported to have higher baseline TCR diversity than newly diagnosed patients. Although disease activity or prior therapy may be involved, causes of the repertoire differences remain undefined.

All patients experienced relapse after autologous stem cell transplantation, and brentuximab vedotin exposure was variable. Best responses included complete response and partial response; otherwise, the best response was progressive disease. This clone was counted between two and nine times. The antigen is unknown. From germline, CDR1 is SGHNT and CDR2 YYREEE (reference sequence). The V and J ends lost 0 bases and 7 bases respectively, with 5 bases between them. CDR3 length equals 12 residues. Clones were read by immunoSEQ multiplex PCR, and TCRdb kept only the in-frame ones, dropping some. The sample includes fewer than 65,000 clones, 80% to 90% of them seen just once.

The chain links TRBV5-4 to TRBJ2-1, with no clear D. The sequence was obtained from a human donor with classical Hodgkin lymphoma. The material was peripheral blood mononuclear cells (PBMCs), obtained at baseline. For the CDR3, the DNA is TGTGCCAGCAGCTTGGATGGGAATGAGCAGTTCTTC. Amino acids: CASSLDGNEQFF.